The subject of this entry is one T cell receptor (beta chain). Its antigen is not identified. This sample is drawn from a study of graft-versus-host responses after intestinal transplantation. Findings and caveats of the study: The highest levels of circulating GvH clones went along with early declines in HvG clones after transplant.

Clones were sequenced by immunoSEQ multiplex PCR, and TCRdb holds only the in-frame ones, with some missing. The data show around 30,000 clones, with roughly nine tenths seen just once and roughly 12% held by the top ten. The CDR3 runs to 15 residues. Germline values: CDR1 SGDLS, CDR2 YYNGEE. V lost 0 bases to trimming and J lost 3 bases, with 9 bases between them. This sequence joins TRBV9 and TRBJ1-4; D not resolved. The specimen comprised PBMCs, sampled 450 to 480 days after intestinal transplantation. This receptor was obtained from a human patient who received an intestinal transplant, so some T cells may come from the graft donor. This CDR3 reads CASSVGEGSNEKLFF. The CDR3 DNA reads TGTGCCAGCAGCGTAGGGGAGGGTTCTAATGAAAAACTGTTTTTT.